One sample yielded the 17 T cell receptor beta chains listed below, sequenced in a study of Ad26.COV2.S vaccination and SARS-CoV-2 variants. This table comes from immunoSEQ multiplex PCR, and its TCRdb copy is limited to in-frame clones, with some not included. Among approximately 400,000 clones listed, under 95% were seen once. Source: peripheral blood, taken after recovery from COVID-19. The receptors were sampled from a human donor who had recovered from COVID-19.

This clone was counted once. The genes are TRBV5-5 and TRBJ2-7; TRBD2 matches at 11 bases. The V gene's germline CDR1 is SGHKS and CDR2 YYEKEE (reference sequence). Unmatched junction bases numbered 1, after V lost 0 bases and J lost 2 bases. The CDR3 sequence is 15 residues long. The CDR3 is CASSLVSGGAYEQYF. DNA of the CDR3: TGTGCCAGCAGCTTGGTTAGCGGGGGGGCCTACGAGCAGTACTTC.

This rearrangement joins TRBV29-1 to TRBJ2-1; 7 bases are shared with TRBD2. Germline V lookup: CDR1 SQVTM, CDR2 ANQGSEA. The CDR3 is 14 residues long. The V segment lost 5 bases and the J segment 2 bases; nucleotides outside the gene matches: 6. This chain's CDR3 is CSVPSGVAYNEQFF. CDR3 sequence (DNA): TGCAGCGTTCCGAGCGGGGTGGCCTACAATGAGCAGTTCTTC.

CDR3 residues: CASSLFKFIGNYGYTF. DNA for the CDR3: TGTGCCAGCAGCTTATTTAAATTCATCGGAAACTATGGCTACACCTTC. The chain joins TRBV7-2 to TRBJ1-2; D is undetermined. Trimming took off 2 bases at V and 2 bases at J, with 15 bases between the two ends. Germline V CDR1 and CDR2: SGHTA, FQGNSA. This CDR3 contains 16 residues.

V gene TRBV25-1 combines with J gene TRBJ1-2; TRBD1 agrees at 7 bases. The ends lost 2 bases at V and 4 bases at J; junction bases unmatched: 4. The germline V gene has CDR1 MGHDK and CDR2 SYGVNS. This CDR3 has 14 amino acids. The chain's CDR3 is CASSEMGTVYGYTF. The CDR3 nucleotides read TGTGCCAGCAGTGAAATGGGGACAGTCTATGGCTACACCTTC.

This chain connects TRBV6-5 to TRBJ2-7; weak D call: TRBD2 (6 bases). The length of the CDR3 is 15 residues. Looked up from germline, CDR1 is MNHEY and CDR2 is SVGAGI. Trimming left V 5 bases short and J 5 bases short, with 19 bases between. CDR3 in amino acids: CASSPSSGLLDEQYF. The CDR3 region has the DNA TGTGCCAGCAGTCCCTCGAGCGGGTTGTTGGACGAGCAGTACTTC.

This clone was picked up one time. The V call is TRBV6-1, the J call TRBJ1-3; D is perhaps TRBD1 (5 bases). The germline V and J ends were trimmed by 1 base and 0 bases, with 13 bases remaining between them. The CDR3 extends over 17 amino acids. CDR1 and CDR2 from the germline V gene are MNHNS and SASEGT. Here the CDR3 reads CASSEVPGPSSGNTIYF. The CDR3 coding sequence is TGTGCCAGCAGTGAAGTGCCGGGGCCGAGCTCTGGAAACACCATATATTTT.

This clone occurred once. The rearrangement joins TRBV3-1 (or the pseudogene TRBV3-2) to TRBJ2-1; D call uncertain. Trimming left V 1 base short and J 8 bases short, with 3 bases between. The CDR3 is 11 amino acids. Per germline, CDR1 LGHDT and CDR2 YNNKEL (reference sequence). This chain's CDR3 is CASSQVYEQFF. In DNA form, the CDR3 reads TGTGCCAGCAGCCAAGTGTATGAGCAGTTCTTC.

The rearrangement uses TRBV5-1 and TRBJ2-5; the match to TRBD2 covers 11 bases. The CDR3 extends over 16 amino acids. Germline CDR1 SGHRS, CDR2 YFSETQ. The trim removed 4 bases at V and 2 bases at J, leaving 7 bases unmatched. CDR3 nucleotide sequence: TGCGCCAGCAGCCCGGCCCCTAGCGGGGGGCAAGAGACCCAGTACTTC. This codes for CASSPAPSGGQETQYF.

V usage is TRBV19 and J usage is TRBJ1-1, with 8 nucleotides matching TRBD1. The CDR3 contains 14 residues. After removal of 4 bases from V and 6 bases from J, the junction contained 7 bases not matched to a gene. The germline V gene encodes CDR1 LNHDA and CDR2 SQIVND (reference sequence). CDR3 nucleotide sequence: TGTGCCAGTAGTAGCGGACAGGGTATCGCTGAAGCTTTCTTT. This sequence encodes CASSSGQGIAEAFF.

The V call is TRBV9, the J call TRBJ1-2, with D possibly being TRBD1 (5 bases). CDR1 SGDLS and CDR2 YYNGEE come from the germline V gene. The CDR3 sequence is 15 residues long. The V end lost 3 bases, the J end lost 6 bases, and 18 bases lay between the germline ends. The CDR3 sequence is CASSGPGNGKDGYTF. CDR3 sequence (DNA): TGTGCCAGCAGCGGCCCAGGGAACGGTAAGGATGGCTACACCTTC. Using reference TRBV9 and TRBJ1-2 for the parts outside the CDR3, the full variable domain is DSGVTQTPKHLITATGQRVTLRCSPRSGDLSVYWYQQSLDQGLQFLIQYYNGEERAKGNILERFSAQQFPDLHSELNLSSLELGDSALYFCASSGPGNGKDGYTFGSGTRLTVV.

The chain joins TRBV3-1 (or the pseudogene TRBV3-2) to TRBJ1-2; D is perhaps TRBD1 (5 bases). The germline V gene has CDR1 LGHDT and CDR2 YNNKEL (reference sequence). The CDR3 covers 13 residues. V lost 4 bases and J lost 5, with 11 bases in between. In DNA, the CDR3 is TGTGCCAGCAGCCCGGGACGGAATTATGGCTACACCTTC. It is translated as CASSPGRNYGYTF.

The chain is built from TRBV11-2 and TRBJ2-5; TRBD2 aligns across 11 bases. CDR1 and CDR2 from the germline V gene are SGHAT and FQNNGV. The CDR3 totals 14 residues. V lost 5 bases to trimming and J lost 2 bases; unmatched junction nucleotides: 1. CDR3 sequence: CASSLAGGQETQYF. DNA for the CDR3: TGTGCCAGCAGCCTAGCGGGGGGTCAAGAGACCCAGTACTTC.

The chain uses TRBV6-5 and TRBJ1-1; D uncertain. The V gene's germline CDR1 is MNHEY and CDR2 SVGAGI. The V gene lost 2 bases and the J gene lost 0 bases, with 13 bases spanning the gap. The CDR3 has 16 residues. The CDR3 DNA reads TGTGCCAGCAGTTACGCAACAACCCCCCTGAACACTGAAGCTTTCTTT. It yields the protein CASSYATTPLNTEAFF.

This chain links TRBV12-3 or TRBV12-4 with TRBJ2-2; D unclear. V dropped 6 bases and J dropped 4 bases, with 9 bases sitting between them. The CDR3 length is 13 residues. In DNA, the CDR3 is TGTGCCAGCAGAACAATAGGCACCGGGGAGCTGTTTTTT. Translation: CASRTIGTGELFF.

The genes are TRBV29-1 and TRBJ2-7; 10 positions agree with TRBD1. The V segment lost 6 bases and the J segment 2 bases; nucleotides outside the gene matches: 7. CDR1 and CDR2 from the germline V gene are SQVTM and ANQGSEA. The CDR3 is 14 residues long. The CDR3 loop reads CSVGKGQGTYEQYF. The CDR3 DNA follows: TGCAGCGTGGGGAAGGGACAGGGGACCTACGAGCAGTACTTC.

The chain has TRBV3-1 (or the pseudogene TRBV3-2) and TRBJ2-5; possible D gene TRBD2, 6 bases. The germline gives CDR1 LGHDT, CDR2 YNNKEL (reference sequence). V lost 2 bases to trimming and J lost 7 bases, with 17 bases between them. The CDR3 has 15 residues. The CDR3 nucleotides are TGTGCCAGCAGCCAACCTCGGGGCAGGGAGGTGACCCAGTACTTC. It translates to CASSQPRGREVTQYF.

The chain combines TRBV12-1 with TRBJ1-2; TRBD1 is taken as the D call from the table, unchecked against the DNA. TRBV12-1 is labeled a pseudogene. This CDR3 has 17 amino acids. CDR3 nucleotides: TGTGCCAGCAGCTTTGCGGACAGGGGACACCCGCACTATGGCTACACCTTC. The encoded protein is CASSFADRGHPHYGYTF.